Ten or more counts support the clone carrying this TCR beta chain. Quantitative 5'-RACE was performed with molecular barcodes, and it yielded the TCR beta libraries. TCRdb itself ran the 5' RACE reads through MiXCR, one entry per CDR3 protein. This sample has more than 150,000 distinct CDR3 sequences, with approximately 10% found just once. V was clipped by 0 bases and J by 8 bases, with 9 bases between them. This CDR3 is built from 14 residues. CDR1 and CDR2 from the germline V gene are SGDLS and YYNGEE. This record comes from a study of CD8 T cells in ankylosing spondylitis. The receptor was isolated from a male donor with ankylosing spondylitis or in good health (not recorded which). Source material: blood, either unsorted or a sorted T cell fraction (not recorded which). The chain employs TRBV9 and TRBJ1-6; D is unresolved. CDR3 loop: CASSVGFQDSPLHF. The DNA for the CDR3 is TGTGCCAGCAGCGTAGGTTTCCAGGATTCACCCCTCCACTTT.